The T cell receptor (beta chain) described here comes from a study of blood T cell repertoires in COVID-19 (dated by TCRdb to between 2020 and 2021). Describing the broader study: Collaborator samples came from the United States, Italy and Spain and covered acute and convalescent phases of COVID-19. The material from the prospective study consisted of cDNA or gDNA derived from T cells, B-cell-depleted T cells, or PBMCs. Deeply sampled blood TCRbeta repertoires from subjects exposed to, actively infected with, or recovered from COVID-19 were included in the dataset. A freely available public database, intended as a resource for researchers studying the immune response to SARS-CoV-2, is where the repertoires were released. Samples were obtained from the ongoing ImmuneRACE study (first 160 participants) and from 1,200 or so subjects provided by 6 global collaborators. A de-identified subject ID, COVID-19 status, age in years and sex were almost always included in the sample metadata. Where available, HLA class I and class II types were obtained from metadata supplied by the sample provider rather than from assay-based typing.

TCRbeta CDR3 regions were amplified from genomic DNA using the immunoSEQ Assay, a bias-controlled multiplex PCR. The source study handled its data this way. Within the assay, amplification of reference gene primers was used to estimate how many nucleated cells each sample contained. Sequence reads were collapsed and filtered to measure the absolute abundance of every unique TCRbeta CDR3 rearrangement. For each sample, productive Simpson clonality was calculated as the square root of Simpson's diversity index across productive rearrangements. As stored in TCRdb, this immuneACCESS dataset retains in-frame rearrangements with V and J assigned. A fraction of the clones does not appear; measured against another copy, unresolved V genes explain less than half of the discrepancy, and the remainder lacks a known reason. V and J calls and clone size are those listed in that table; D and trimming were worked out from the DNA. This sample lists about 240,000 clones; 81% were detected once. The ten most abundant clones make up 7.5% to 8% of the sample.

What the research found in general, with its limitations: How much clinical and demographic metadata was included differed by source and by participant, and the metadata was provided uncurated.

Turning to this clone: Which antigen it targets is not known. Base qualities are not at hand, and no much larger clone is one base apart.

In Seattle, one collaborating source enrolled patients while the infection was active and tracked those patients longitudinally over the course of disease. Whole blood was collected in K2EDTA tubes by collaborating institutions according to the institutions' own protocols. For TCRbeta analysis, collaborators shipped samples in one of three forms: frozen whole blood, isolated PBMCs, or DNA extracted from either of those sample types. The CDR3 spans 15 residues, from the cysteine through the phenylalanine. The CDR3 DNA has 45 bases and is translated from base 1. The germline V gene gives CDR1 as SGHTA and CDR2 as FQGTGA. Trimming at the junction amounts to 0 bases on V and 2 bases on J, and the germline ends lie 5 bases apart.

Sequencing input: peripheral blood. This receptor chain uses TRBV7-3 and TRBJ2-6; the best D guess is TRBD1, with 5 bases matching. This TCR was recovered from a woman of 80 years or more with COVID-19, enrolled during active disease. The sequenced DNA is TGTGCCAGCAGCTTAACGGGGCCTGGGGCCAACGTCCTGACTTTC. Translated, this gives CASSLTGPGANVLTF. Outside the CDR3, residues come from the reference TRBV7-3 and TRBJ2-6 proteins, so the full variable domain is: GAGVSQTPSNKVTEKGKYVELRCDPISGHTALYWYRQSLGQGPEFLIYFQGTGAADDSGLPNDRFFAVRPEGSVSTLKIQRTERGDSAVYLCASSLTGPGANVLTFGAGSRLTVL.